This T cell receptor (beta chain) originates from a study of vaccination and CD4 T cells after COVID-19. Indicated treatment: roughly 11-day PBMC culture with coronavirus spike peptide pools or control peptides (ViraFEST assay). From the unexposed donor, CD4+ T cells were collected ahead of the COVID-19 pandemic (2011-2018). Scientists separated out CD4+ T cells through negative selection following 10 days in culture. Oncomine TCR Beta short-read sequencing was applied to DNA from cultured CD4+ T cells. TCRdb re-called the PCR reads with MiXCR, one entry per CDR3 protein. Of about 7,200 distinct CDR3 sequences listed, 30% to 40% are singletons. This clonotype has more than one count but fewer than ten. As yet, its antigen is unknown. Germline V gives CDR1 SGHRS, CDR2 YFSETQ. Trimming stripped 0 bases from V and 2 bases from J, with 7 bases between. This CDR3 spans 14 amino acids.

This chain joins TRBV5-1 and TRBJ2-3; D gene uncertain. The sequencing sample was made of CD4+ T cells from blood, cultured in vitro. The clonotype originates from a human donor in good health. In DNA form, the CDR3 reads TGCGCCAGCAGCTTGGCCGGGCTCACAGATACGCAGTATTTT. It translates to CASSLAGLTDTQYF.